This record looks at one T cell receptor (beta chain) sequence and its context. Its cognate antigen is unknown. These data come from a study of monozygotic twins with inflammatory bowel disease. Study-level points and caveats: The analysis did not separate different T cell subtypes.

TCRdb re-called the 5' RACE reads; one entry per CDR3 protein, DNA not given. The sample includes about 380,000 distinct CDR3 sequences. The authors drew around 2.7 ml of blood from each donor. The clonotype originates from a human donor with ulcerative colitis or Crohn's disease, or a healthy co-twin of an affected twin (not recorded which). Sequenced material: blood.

The chain's CDR3 is CASSPPTLAKGGEQYF. The rearrangement joins TRBV18 to TRBJ2-7; there is no DNA to check the TCRdb D call of TRBD2. The CDR3 extends over 16 amino acids. Germline CDR1 and CDR2: KGHSH and LQKENI.